These 23 T cell receptor beta chains were all obtained from the same sample, sequenced in a study of blood T cell repertoires in COVID-19. Generated by immunoSEQ multiplex PCR, the TCRdb table keeps only in-frame clones and is missing some. The table records about 210,000 clones, approximately 84% of them present only once. The sample taken for sequencing was peripheral blood. These receptors were obtained from a woman in her 50s with active or convalescent COVID-19.

The chain employs TRBV6-5 and TRBJ1-2; 9 bases match TRBD1. Germline V gene sequence: CDR1 MNHEY, CDR2 SVGAGI. This CDR3 is 13 amino acids long. V trimming: 5 bases; J trimming: 7 bases; junction bases outside the gene matches: 5. In DNA, the CDR3 is TGTGCCAGCAGTCTCAGACAGGGGGGTGGCTACACCTTC. It yields the protein CASSLRQGGGYTF.

In this sample, this clone turned up once. This chain uses TRBV28 with TRBJ1-1; weak D call: TRBD1 (5 bases). CDR1 MDHEN and CDR2 SYDVKM come from the germline V gene. V lost 7 bases, J lost 11 bases, and 20 bases lay in between. The CDR3 extends over 13 amino acids. The CDR3 protein is CASTNPSSGRAFF. The CDR3 DNA reads as TGTGCCAGCACCAACCCGAGTTCAGGGCGCGCTTTCTTT.

V gene TRBV7-9 combines with J gene TRBJ1-2; 7 bases map to TRBD1. The germline V gene encodes CDR1 SEHNR and CDR2 FQNEAQ (reference sequence). The CDR3 loop spans 14 amino acids. Trimming cost V 9 bases and J 3 bases; bases outside gene matches: 10. CDR3 residues: CASELIGGDYGYTF. The CDR3 DNA reads as TGTGCCAGTGAACTAATAGGGGGCGACTATGGCTACACCTTC.

V gene TRBV29-1 combines with J gene TRBJ1-3, with 8 nucleotides matching TRBD1. The CDR3 sequence is 12 residues long. V was pared by 5 bases and J by 4 bases, with 1 base of the junction left unmatched. CDR1 SQVTM and CDR2 ANQGSEA come from the germline V gene. The CDR3: CSVWTGGNTIYF. The CDR3 DNA is TGCAGCGTTTGGACAGGGGGAAACACCATATATTTT.

This rearrangement joins TRBV18 to TRBJ1-1; tentatively, D is TRBD1 (5 bases). CDR1 is KGHSH and CDR2 is LQKENI in the germline V gene. The V end lost 5 bases, the J end lost 8 bases, and 12 bases lay between the germline ends. The CDR3 runs 12 residues. In DNA form, the CDR3 reads TGTGCCAGCTCAGCGCAGGGAACCGAAGCTTTCTTT. It yields the protein CASSAQGTEAFF.

With respect to this clone: A clone one base away is much larger, so this may be a read error. Different DNA sequences within this sample yield the same CDR3. The V call is TRBV19, the J call TRBJ2-3; TRBD1 agrees at 8 bases. This CDR3 is 14 amino acids long. J gave up 3 bases and V 5 bases, and 4 bases lay outside the gene matches. CDR1 is LNHDA and CDR2 is SQIVND in the germline V gene (reference sequence). The CDR3 DNA follows: TGTGCCAGTAGTTTAAACAGGGGGACAGATACGCAGTATTTT. Its protein product is CASSLNRGTDTQYF.

V gene TRBV18 combines with J gene TRBJ1-3; perhaps TRBD1 as D (6 bases). In germline, CDR1 is KGHSH, CDR2 LQKENI. CDR3 length: 16 amino acids. The V and J ends lost 4 bases and 4 bases respectively, with 17 bases between them. CDR3 in amino acids: CASSRGGPLTGNTIYF. The CDR3 DNA is TGTGCCAGCTCACGGGGGGGCCCTCTTACAGGAAACACCATATATTTT.

The CDR3 is CATSRGIAGASQTQYF. Here the CDR3 DNA reads TGTGCCACCAGCAGAGGCATAGCAGGGGCATCACAGACCCAGTACTTC. This chain connects TRBV15 to TRBJ2-5, with D tentatively TRBD1 (6 bases). The V and J ends lost 1 base and 6 bases respectively, with 18 bases between them. The CDR3 contains 16 residues. Germline V lookup: CDR1 LNHNV, CDR2 YYDKDF (reference sequence).

The chain combines TRBV10-2 with TRBJ1-1, with 11 bases aligning to TRBD1. The V gene end was trimmed by 8 bases and the J gene end by 5 bases; junction bases not matched to a gene: 7. This CDR3 region has 14 residues. Germline V gene lookup returns CDR1 WSHSY and CDR2 SAAADI. The CDR3 loop is CASRGTGGVTEAFF. The DNA of the CDR3 is TGCGCCAGCCGGGGGACAGGGGGGGTGACTGAAGCTTTCTTT.

This clone was detected a few times. This chain uses TRBV7-9 with TRBJ2-5, with D perhaps matching TRBD2 (5 bases). Germline CDR1 reads SEHNR; CDR2 reads FQNEAQ (reference sequence). The CDR3 extends over 15 amino acids. The V end lost 8 bases, the J end lost 2 bases, and 18 bases lay between the germline ends. The CDR3 DNA follows: TGTGCCAGCTGTCGGACCGGACTGCTGCAAGAGACCCAGTACTTC. Translation: CASCRTGLLQETQYF.

Only a few counts were recorded for this clone. V and J are TRBV9 and TRBJ2-3; TRBD1 aligns across 7 bases. CDR3 length: 14 residues. The germline V gene has CDR1 SGDLS and CDR2 YYNGEE. Trimming cost V 4 bases and J 2 bases; bases outside gene matches: 4. The CDR3 DNA reads as TGTGCCAGCAGCACGGGACAGTTCACAGATACGCAGTATTTT. This gives the protein CASSTGQFTDTQYF.

J is TRBJ1-6 and V is TRBV5-6; D is ambiguous. Per the germline V gene, CDR1 is SGHDT and CDR2 is YYEEEE. The CDR3 spans 15 residues. V was pared by 4 bases and J by 10 bases, with 18 bases between. CDR3 coding DNA: TGTGCCAGCAGCCCAACAGCGCTGCGGGTATCACCCCTCCACTTT. This gives the protein CASSPTALRVSPLHF.

This rearrangement joins TRBV6-5 to TRBJ2-3, with a tentative D call TRBD1 (5 bases). Trimming removed 4 bases at V and 3 bases at J, with 11 bases between. The CDR3 has 14 residues. Germline CDR1 is MNHEY and CDR2 is SVGAGI. DNA of the CDR3: TGTGCCAGCAGTTCCCAGCCAGGGACAGATACGCAGTATTTT. It encodes CASSSQPGTDTQYF.

V and J are TRBV2 and TRBJ2-2; no reliable D call. The CDR3 runs to 15 residues. The germline V gene has CDR1 SNHLY and CDR2 FYNNEI. Trimming shortened V by 6 bases and J by 4 bases, and 15 bases separated the two germline ends. The CDR3 is CASRVKAATTGELFF. DNA of the CDR3: TGTGCCAGCAGGGTCAAGGCGGCAACCACCGGGGAGCTGTTTTTT.

J is TRBJ2-4 and V is TRBV3-1 (or the pseudogene TRBV3-2); 7 positions agree with TRBD2. Germline assignment: CDR1 LGHDT and CDR2 YNNKEL (reference sequence). Trimming cost V 8 bases and J 6 bases; bases outside gene matches: 10. The CDR3 consists of 14 residues. The chain's CDR3 is CASVLTSTGNIQYF. As DNA, the CDR3 is TGTGCCAGCGTTCTGACTAGCACGGGAAACATTCAGTACTTC.

The chain employs TRBV10-3 and TRBJ2-3; 9 bases line up with TRBD2. CDR1 and CDR2 (germline): ENHRY, SYGVKD. The ends lost 0 bases at V and 0 bases at J; junction bases unmatched: 4. This CDR3 is built from 17 residues. The CDR3 here is CAISESLAGLSTDTQYF. In nucleotides, the CDR3 is TGTGCCATCAGTGAGTCTCTAGCGGGGCTTAGCACAGATACGCAGTATTTT.

This clone was seen only a few times. CDR3 sequence: CASTRDSNSPLHF. In nucleotides, the CDR3 is TGTGCCAGCACCCGAGACTCAAATTCACCCCTCCACTTT. This chain connects TRBV28 to TRBJ1-6; no clear D gene. The CDR3 spans 13 residues. V dropped 7 bases and J dropped 7 bases, with 11 bases sitting between them. CDR1 is MDHEN, CDR2 SYDVKM, per germline.

This chain connects TRBV27 to TRBJ1-2, with D perhaps matching TRBD1 (6 bases). Germline CDR1 reads MNHEY; CDR2 reads SMNVEV (reference sequence). Trimming cost V 2 bases and J 9 bases, with 13 bases left between them. The CDR3 covers 13 residues. CDR3 coding DNA: TGTGCCAGCAGTTTACTGGGGGCTGTAAGCTACACCTTC. Its protein is CASSLLGAVSYTF.

This sequence joins TRBV5-1 and TRBJ2-7, with 8 positions matching TRBD1. V lost 4 bases and J lost 3; bases outside the gene matches: 6. CDR1 SGHRS and CDR2 YFSETQ come from the germline V gene. This CDR3 contains 14 residues. CDR3 DNA: TGCGCCAGCAGCCTGTGGACAGGGAGCTACGAGCAGTACTTC. Translating gives CASSLWTGSYEQYF.

This chain joins TRBV14 and TRBJ2-7; 7 nucleotides line up with TRBD1. CDR1 is SGHDN and CDR2 is FVKESK in the germline V gene. The CDR3 totals 15 residues. The trim removed 1 base at V and 7 bases at J, leaving 10 bases unmatched. CDR3 DNA sequence: TGTGCCAGCAGCCAAGTGCAGGGGGATCGAGGGGAGCAGTACGTC. It codes for CASSQVQGDRGEQYV.

V usage is TRBV7-2 and J usage is TRBJ2-1, with 10 bases that match TRBD1. J gave up 10 bases and V 5 bases, and 11 bases lay outside the gene matches. The CDR3 contains 15 residues. Germline CDR1 reads SGHTA; CDR2 reads FQGNSA. This CDR3 reads CASSHRQGAPSEQFF. CDR3 sequence (DNA): TGTGCCAGCAGCCATCGACAGGGGGCGCCTTCGGAGCAGTTCTTC.

In this sample, this clone turned up once. The J gene is TRBJ1-2, the V gene TRBV3-1 (or the pseudogene TRBV3-2), with 8 bases that match TRBD1. The CDR3 loop spans 14 amino acids. From germline, CDR1 is LGHDT and CDR2 YNNKEL (reference sequence). V was clipped by 5 bases and J by 5 bases; unmatched bases: 7. For the CDR3, the DNA is TGTGCCAGCAGCTCGACCGGGACAGGTTATGGCTACACCTTC. Protein sequence: CASSSTGTGYGYTF.

The chain is built from TRBV3-1 (or the pseudogene TRBV3-2) and TRBJ1-5; D might be TRBD1 (5 bases). The CDR3 runs to 15 residues. Trimming stripped 4 bases from V and 0 bases from J, with 10 bases between. Per the germline V gene, CDR1 is LGHDT and CDR2 is YNNKEL (reference sequence). CDR3 in amino acids: CASSPTVYSNQPQHF. CDR3 bases: TGTGCCAGCAGCCCGACAGTATATAGCAATCAGCCCCAGCATTTT.